This entry describes one TCR beta chain. Sequencing ends 3 residues short of the CDR3 end; the germline J gene provides the rest. The nonmyeloablative bone marrow transplants came from related graft donors, with transient mixed chimerism. There are 15 residues in the CDR3. V was pared by 2 bases and J by 4 bases, with 14 bases between. CDR1 is KGHSY and CDR2 is FQNENV in the germline V gene. The data derive from a study of Tregs in tolerant kidney transplant recipients. Generated by immunoSEQ multiplex PCR, the TCRdb table keeps only in-frame clones and is missing some. The sample totals roughly 5,300 clones.

This material consisted of CD4+ T cells from blood (PBMCs), taken less than 15 months after the transplant. The rearrangement links TRBV16 to TRBJ2-5, with D tentatively TRBD1 (6 bases). This TCR derives from a human patient who received a combined kidney and bone marrow transplant. The graft donor may be the source of some T cells. CDR3 bases read: TGTGCCAGCAGCCAAATGGCAGGGGCTGGAGAGACC. Its protein is CASSQMAGAGET. The whole CDR3 sequence is CASSQMAGAGETQYF.